These T cell receptor beta chains were read from a single sample in a study of response to subunit inactivated influenza vaccine. TCRdb fed the RT-PCR reads into MiXCR, producing one record per CDR3 protein. The table records 650,000 to 800,000 distinct CDR3 sequences, approximately 17% of them present only once. The sequenced sample was PBMCs from blood, obtained 4 to 6 days after vaccination. Every receptor here comes from a man aged 50-59 years who received an inactivated influenza vaccine. Each CDR3 is given with its conserved first and last residue. D genes are given only for firm matches. A row's size may be missing; if present it is once, few, many or a size class.

cdr3_aa cdr3_nt clone_size d_call j_call v_call
CASKGTGAWTEAFF TGTGCCAGCAAGGGGACAGGGGCCTGGACTGAAGCTTTCTTT . TRBD1 TRBJ1-1 TRBV6-1
CSVAFSIRGEETQYF TGCAGCGTCGCTTTCTCAATCCGGGGGGAAGAGACCCAGTACTTC few TRBD2 TRBJ2-5 TRBV29-1
CSVVFRRLTDTQYF TGCAGCGTCGTCTTTCGGCGGCTCACAGATACGCAGTATTTT . . TRBJ2-3 TRBV29-1
CASSEKNQGLETQYF TGTGCCAGCAGTGAAAAGAATCAGGGATTGGAGACCCAGTACTTC many . TRBJ2-5 TRBV2
CAISGGLAGVLEQFF TGTGCCATCAGTGGGGGACTAGCGGGAGTCCTTGAGCAGTTCTTC . TRBD2 TRBJ2-1 TRBV10-3
CASSLRSKGDGQYF TGTGCCAGCAGCTTAAGGAGCAAGGGCGACGGGCAGTACTTC few . TRBJ2-7 TRBV7-2
CASSPGGPATQYF TGTGCCAGCAGCCCAGGGGGACCTGCGACCCAGTACTTC many TRBD1 TRBJ2-5 TRBV7-2
CASSPVLAGNQPQHF TGCGCCAGCAGCCCGGTACTGGCGGGGAATCAGCCCCAGCATTTT . . TRBJ1-5 TRBV4-3
CASSYDRVRRETQYF TGTGCCAGCAGCTATGACAGGGTGAGAAGGGAGACCCAGTACTTC . TRBD1 TRBJ2-5 TRBV7-8
CASSYSAGTGTLLRYTF TGTGCCAGCAGTTACAGCGCCGGGACAGGGACCCTCTTGCGCTACACCTTC . TRBD1 TRBJ1-2 TRBV5-6
CSARDPLEHRVGYEQYF TGCAGTGCTAGAGATCCCCTCGAACACCGGGTAGGCTACGAGCAGTACTTC . . TRBJ2-7 TRBV20-1
CASSPENWGTEAFF TGTGCCAGCAGCCCCGAAAACTGGGGGACTGAAGCTTTCTTT many . TRBJ1-1 TRBV4-2
CASSFPGQGGEQYF TGTGCCAGCAGCTTTCCGGGACAGGGGGGTGAGCAGTACTTC . TRBD1 TRBJ2-7 TRBV27
CSAPTGGPYEQYF TGCAGTGCGCCGACAGGGGGGCCCTACGAGCAGTACTTC . TRBD1 TRBJ2-7 TRBV20-1
CASSLGMLVNEQFF TGTGCCAGCAGTTTAGGGATGCTGGTTAATGAGCAGTTCTTC many . TRBJ2-1 TRBV12-3/TRBV12-4
CSARPQGGTGELFF TGCAGTGCTAGACCCCAGGGAGGAACCGGGGAGCTGTTTTTT . . TRBJ2-2 TRBV20-1
CASSQEIGTQYF TGTGCCAGCAGCCAAGAGATAGGGACCCAGTACTTC few . TRBJ2-5 TRBV3-1
CASRLAGGRNEQFF TGTGCCAGCAGACTAGCGGGAGGGAGGAATGAGCAGTTCTTC few TRBD2 TRBJ2-1 TRBV12-3/TRBV12-4
CASSYVVGDPYEQYF TGTGCCAGCAGTTATGTTGTGGGAGACCCCTACGAGCAGTACTTC few . TRBJ2-7 TRBV6-5
CASIIRPAPETQYF TGCGCCAGCATCATCCGACCAGCCCCAGAGACCCAGTACTTC . . TRBJ2-5 TRBV5-1
CATSLRAGRYYEQYF TGTGCCACCAGCCTCAGGGCCGGCAGATACTACGAGCAGTACTTC . . TRBJ2-7 TRBV15
CASSLGDRSSYEQYF TGTGCCAGCAGCTTAGGCGACAGATCCTCCTACGAGCAGTACTTC many . TRBJ2-7 TRBV7-6
CASSLQGQVGTGELFF TGCGCCAGCAGCTTGCAGGGACAGGTGGGCACCGGGGAGCTGTTTTTT . TRBD1 TRBJ2-2 TRBV5-1
CATSDPTTGTGELFF TGTGCCACCAGTGATCCTACCACAGGGACCGGGGAGCTGTTTTTT few . TRBJ2-2 TRBV24-1
CASSSRGRSYNEQFF TGTGCCAGCAGTAGCCGCGGACGCTCCTACAATGAGCAGTTCTTC many . TRBJ2-1 TRBV12-3/TRBV12-4
CASSYSWETNYGYTF TGTGCCAGCAGTTACTCGTGGGAGACTAACTATGGCTACACCTTC . . TRBJ1-2 TRBV6-2/TRBV6-3
CASRRTGWDYGYTF TGTGCCAGCAGAAGAACAGGGTGGGACTATGGCTACACCTTC few . TRBJ1-2 TRBV2
CASIRRGSVNTEAFF TGTGCCAGCATCAGAAGGGGCAGCGTGAACACTGAAGCTTTCTTT few . TRBJ1-1 TRBV6-1
CSAGPGTGMYEQYF TGCAGCGCTGGCCCCGGGACAGGGATGTACGAGCAGTACTTC . TRBD1 TRBJ2-7 TRBV29-1
CASKGRDSYNEQFF TGTGCCAGCAAGGGGCGGGACTCCTACAATGAGCAGTTCTTC . . TRBJ2-1 TRBV2
CASSMTGSISGEQYF TGTGCCAGCAGCATGACAGGGAGTATCTCTGGCGAGCAGTACTTC few TRBD1 TRBJ2-7 TRBV12-3/TRBV12-4
CATSRGTSGNTDTQYF TGTGCCACCAGCAGAGGGACTAGCGGGAACACAGATACGCAGTATTTT . TRBD2 TRBJ2-3 TRBV15
CASSYATGSAETQYF TGTGCCAGCAGTTACGCGACAGGGTCGGCGGAGACCCAGTACTTC . TRBD1 TRBJ2-5 TRBV6-5
CASSLYRNPYEQYF TGTGCCAGCAGCTTATATCGGAATCCCTACGAGCAGTACTTC few . TRBJ2-7 TRBV7-2
CASSFFSGDEKLFF TGTGCCAGCAGCTTCTTCTCCGGGGATGAAAAACTGTTTTTT . . TRBJ1-4 TRBV7-9
CASREHRGRLDEQFF TGTGCCAGCAGAGAACACAGGGGGCGCTTGGATGAGCAGTTCTTC . TRBD1 TRBJ2-1 TRBV6-1
CASRALGLAGVNEQFF TGTGCCAGCAGAGCCCTGGGACTAGCGGGAGTTAATGAGCAGTTCTTC . TRBD2 TRBJ2-1 TRBV27